This T cell receptor (beta chain) is drawn from a study of blood T cell repertoires in COVID-19. Study as a whole: Specimens from acute and convalescent COVID-19 originated in the United States, Italy and Spain. From T cells, B-cell-depleted T cells, or PBMCs came the material, which was cDNA or gDNA.

This CDR3 region has 14 residues. Trimming left V 2 bases short and J 0 bases short, with 5 bases between. Germline assignment: CDR1 LGHDT and CDR2 YNNKEL (reference sequence). The method was immunoSEQ multiplex PCR; TCRdb's version includes in-frame clones alone and lacks a portion of them. This sample has 250,000 or so clones; 65% to 90% occur once, and the top ten carry about 4.5%. Sequencing was done on a sample of peripheral blood. This TCR was sampled from a woman in her 70s with acute or convalescent COVID-19. The chain employs TRBV3-1 (or the pseudogene TRBV3-2) and TRBJ1-5; D is ambiguous. DNA of the CDR3: TGTGCCAGCAGCCAACACTATAGCAATCAGCCCCAGCATTTT. It codes for CASSQHYSNQPQHF.